Presented here are 18 T cell receptor beta chains from one specimen sequenced in a study of T cell responses to AZD1222 COVID-19 vaccine. The method was immunoSEQ multiplex PCR; TCRdb's version includes in-frame clones alone and lacks a portion of them. The table records about 120,000 clones, 70% to 90% of them present only once. The sequencing here drew on peripheral blood, taken on day 0 of AZD1222 vaccination. Source of these receptors: an adult in good health.

This clone came up once. This rearrangement joins TRBV30 to TRBJ2-2, with 13 bases fitting TRBD2. Trimming removed 2 bases from V and 7 bases from J; junction bases left unmatched: 10. The CDR3 extends over 17 amino acids. Germline-derived CDR1 and CDR2 are GTSNPN and SVGIG (reference sequence). The CDR3 region is CAWSWTSGSISSGELFF. CDR3 bases: TGTGCCTGGAGTTGGACTAGCGGGAGTATTTCAAGCGGGGAGCTGTTTTTT.

The sample holds one count of this clone. The chain uses TRBV9 and TRBJ2-2; D is perhaps TRBD2 (5 bases). This CDR3 contains 17 residues. From germline, CDR1 is SGDLS and CDR2 YYNGEE. Trimming took 1 base from V and 0 from J, leaving 13 bases between them. The CDR3 sequence is CASSVTGNTANTGELFF. Written as DNA, the CDR3 is TGTGCCAGCAGCGTAACGGGGAATACTGCGAACACCGGGGAGCTGTTTTTT.

V and J are TRBV5-1 and TRBJ2-7; TRBD2 is a possible D gene (6 bases). Trimming cost V 4 bases and J 3 bases, with 23 bases left between them. The CDR3 has 17 residues. The germline V gene encodes CDR1 SGHRS and CDR2 YFSETQ. CDR3 region: CASSRAGLGQAIYEQYF. In DNA, the CDR3 is TGCGCCAGCAGCCGTGCGGGGCTAGGTCAGGCTATCTACGAGCAGTACTTC.

This rearrangement joins TRBV14 to TRBJ2-2, with D uncertain. Trimming cost V 1 base and J 4 bases, with 16 bases left between them. Germline V lookup: CDR1 SGHDN, CDR2 FVKESK. There are 17 residues in the CDR3. CDR3 residues: CASSQGLVGDRTGELFF. CDR3 DNA sequence: TGTGCCAGCAGCCAAGGTTTAGTTGGAGATCGCACCGGGGAGCTGTTTTTT.

This clone came up a few times. J is TRBJ2-7 and V is TRBV3-1 (or the pseudogene TRBV3-2); possible D gene TRBD2, 5 bases. This CDR3 comprises 15 residues. V lost 3 bases, J lost 6 bases, and 18 bases lay in between. CDR1 is LGHDT, CDR2 YNNKEL, per germline (reference sequence). This CDR3 reads CASSHGERLMGEQYF. CDR3 sequence (DNA): TGTGCCAGCAGCCATGGAGAGCGGTTGATGGGCGAGCAGTACTTC.

The chain recombines TRBV27 with TRBJ1-1; D gene uncertain. This CDR3 has 13 residues. Germline V gives CDR1 MNHEY, CDR2 SMNVEV (reference sequence). Trimming shortened V by 1 base and J by 0 bases, and 3 bases separated the two germline ends. This CDR3 is CASSLLMNTEAFF. CDR3 coding DNA: TGTGCCAGCAGTTTATTAATGAACACTGAAGCTTTCTTT.

The rearrangement uses TRBV19 and TRBJ1-1, with D unresolved. CDR3 length: 14 residues. V was pared by 7 bases and J by 1 base, with 13 bases between. In germline, CDR1 is LNHDA, CDR2 SQIVND (reference sequence). The DNA for the CDR3 is TGTGCCAGTACCGACCGAAGAGGGAACACTGAAGCTTTCTTT. It specifies CASTDRRGNTEAFF.

The chain couples TRBV3-1 (or the pseudogene TRBV3-2) to TRBJ2-3, with TRBD2 identical over 11 bases. Germline V CDR1 and CDR2: LGHDT, YNNKEL (reference sequence). The CDR3 spans 15 residues. Trimming removed 7 bases from V and 3 bases from J; junction bases left unmatched: 6. In DNA form, the CDR3 reads TGTGCCAGCACCCCAACTAGCGGGAGTACAGATACGCAGTATTTT. Encoded protein: CASTPTSGSTDTQYF.

About this clone itself: The junction departs from the called germline gene at one end, perhaps through a read error. The chain is built from TRBV30 and TRBJ2-1, with D perhaps TRBD1 (6 bases). CDR3 length: 14 residues. Germline V CDR1 and CDR2: GTSNPN, SVGIG (reference sequence). The CDR3 loop is CACTPPDRTADYLF. In nucleotides, the CDR3 is TGTGCCTGTACTCCCCCGGATCGGACAGCCGATTATCTCTTC.

This chain connects TRBV7-8 to TRBJ1-4; a weak D match, TRBD1 (6 bases). Trimming removed 3 bases from V and 3 bases from J, with 11 bases in between. Germline assignment: CDR1 SGHVS and CDR2 FQNEAQ. The CDR3 is 15 amino acids. CDR3 region: CASSFPGVANEKLFF. In DNA, the CDR3 is TGTGCCAGCAGCTTCCCAGGGGTGGCTAATGAAAAACTGTTTTTT.

On this clone: This same CDR3 is encoded by further DNA sequences in the sample. The V and J genes are TRBV6-5 and TRBJ2-7, with D possibly being TRBD1 (5 bases). CDR1 MNHEY and CDR2 SVGAGI come from the germline V gene. The CDR3 has 13 amino acids. Deletions cut 2 bases from V and 1 base from J, with 6 bases between. This chain's CDR3 is CASSYGQSYEQYF. The CDR3 coding sequence is TGTGCCAGCAGTTACGGACAATCCTACGAGCAGTACTTC.

The rearrangement links TRBV2 to TRBJ2-2; D remains ambiguous. CDR1 and CDR2 (germline): SNHLY, FYNNEI. The germline V and J ends were trimmed by 5 bases and 3 bases, with 7 bases remaining between them. This CDR3 region has 13 residues. The CDR3 bases are TGTGCCAGCAGTCGAATCTACACCGGGGAGCTGTTTTTT. Amino acids: CASSRIYTGELFF.

The rearrangement uses TRBV12-3 or TRBV12-4 and TRBJ1-2; the D is unclear. V was shortened by 3 bases and J by 7 bases, with 9 bases between the two germline ends. The CDR3 runs to 12 residues. This CDR3 reads CASSFVGVGYTF. Written as DNA, the CDR3 is TGTGCCAGCAGTTTCGTTGGGGTTGGCTACACCTTC.

The chain couples TRBV24-1 to TRBJ2-5, with D uncertain. This CDR3 region has 17 residues. Germline CDR1 and CDR2: KGHDR and SFDVKD. Trimming cost V 4 bases and J 5 bases, with 22 bases left between them. CDR3 sequence: CATSDQLPPGGSETQYF. Written as DNA, the CDR3 is TGTGCCACCAGTGACCAACTTCCACCTGGTGGATCGGAGACCCAGTACTTC.

The J gene is TRBJ2-7, the V gene TRBV13; 8 bases match TRBD2. This CDR3 is 14 amino acids long. The V gene end was trimmed by 6 bases and the J gene end by 2 bases; junction bases not matched to a gene: 6. In germline, CDR1 is PRHDT, CDR2 FYEKMQ (reference sequence). In nucleotides, the CDR3 is TGTGCCAGCAGTCCGGGACTAGTAGCCTACGAGCAGTACTTC. The encoded protein is CASSPGLVAYEQYF.

This sequence joins TRBV19 and TRBJ1-2; no definite D call. Germline values: CDR1 LNHDA, CDR2 SQIVND (reference sequence). The CDR3 totals 18 residues. Deletions cut 3 bases from V and 0 bases from J, with 20 bases between. The CDR3 is CASSIRTGLATSNYGYTF. The CDR3 bases are TGTGCCAGTAGTATCCGGACGGGCCTGGCTACCTCTAACTATGGCTACACCTTC.

This clone was seen just once. The V call is TRBV23-1, the J call TRBJ2-3; D ambiguous. TRBV23-1 is known as an ORF, though its function is uncertain. Deletions cut 0 bases from V and 6 bases from J, with 10 bases between. The CDR3 runs 14 residues. CDR3 sequence reads: CASSQSGPADTQYF. Written as DNA, the CDR3 is TGCGCCAGCAGTCAATCGGGCCCAGCTGATACGCAGTATTTT.

V usage is TRBV7-9 and J usage is TRBJ2-7; 14 bases agree with TRBD2. V lost 4 bases to trimming and J lost 5 bases; unmatched junction nucleotides: 7. CDR1 SEHNR and CDR2 FQNEAQ come from the germline V gene (reference sequence). The CDR3 has 16 residues. In DNA form, the CDR3 reads TGTGCCAGCAGCTCGCCGGGACTAGCGGGAGTGAACGAGCAGTACTTC. Residues: CASSSPGLAGVNEQYF.